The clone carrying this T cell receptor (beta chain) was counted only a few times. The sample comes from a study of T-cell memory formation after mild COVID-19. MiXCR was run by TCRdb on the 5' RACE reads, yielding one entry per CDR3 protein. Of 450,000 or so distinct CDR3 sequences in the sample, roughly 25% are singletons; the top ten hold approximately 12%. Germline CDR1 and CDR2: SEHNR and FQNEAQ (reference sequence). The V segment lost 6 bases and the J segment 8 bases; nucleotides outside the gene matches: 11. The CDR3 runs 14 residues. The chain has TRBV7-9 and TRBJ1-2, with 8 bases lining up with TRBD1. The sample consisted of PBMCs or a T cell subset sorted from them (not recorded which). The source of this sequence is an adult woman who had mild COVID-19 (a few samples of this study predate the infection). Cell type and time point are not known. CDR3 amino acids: CASSQGTGLIGYTF. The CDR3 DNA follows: TGTGCCAGCAGTCAAGGGACAGGCCTCATCGGCTACACCTTC.